One sample yielded the 25 T cell receptor beta chains listed below, sequenced in a study of T cells in women clearing cervical HPV infection. Repertoires were generated with immunoSEQ multiplex PCR, while TCRdb's copy carries only in-frame clones and drops some. Here the sample table reports about 27,000 clones. The material sequenced was blood buffy coat. The receptors stem from a woman aged 18-69 years with a cervical HPV16 infection that either progressed to CIN3+ or cleared (not recorded which).

On this clone: The CDR3 end lies 3 residues beyond the end of the read and is filled in from the germline J gene. The chain couples TRBV19 to TRBJ2-3; TRBD1 is a possible D gene (6 bases). Germline assignment: CDR1 LNHDA and CDR2 SQIVND (reference sequence). The CDR3 is made up of 14 amino acids. CDR3 region: CASSPGEGVETQYF. The part of the CDR3 DNA that was read is TGTGCCAGTAGTCCAGGAGAGGGGGTGGAGACG.

Comment on this clone: The missing CDR3 end, 3 residues past where the read stops, is filled in from the germline J gene. The V gene is TRBV12-3 or TRBV12-4, the J gene TRBJ2-6, with a possible D match to TRBD1 (5 bases). With 5 bases removed from V and 2 bases from J, the gap between germline ends came to 10 bases. This CDR3 is 15 amino acids long. The sequenced part of the CDR3 DNA is TGTGCCAGCAGTGCACAGGTCGCTGGGGCCAACGTC. Its translation: CASSAQVAGANV. The entire CDR3 is CASSAQVAGANVLTF.

A remark on this clone: The missing CDR3 end, 3 residues past where the read stops, is filled in from the germline J gene. The J gene is TRBJ1-2, the V gene TRBV19; 9 nucleotides agree with TRBD1. The ends lost 3 bases at V and 7 bases at J; junction bases unmatched: 9. CDR1 LNHDA and CDR2 SQIVND come from the germline V gene (reference sequence). The CDR3 covers 15 residues. The CDR3 sequence is CASSMWDRVIGGYTF. The sequenced CDR3 bases are TGTGCCAGTAGTATGTGGGACAGGGTTATTGGTGGC.

A word on this clone: The CDR3 end falls 3 residues outside the read, so it is completed with the germline J gene. The V and J genes are TRBV5-6 and TRBJ2-1; TRBD1 might be the D (5 bases). CDR1 and CDR2 from the germline V gene are SGHDT and YYEEEE. Trimming cost V 3 bases and J 7 bases, with 11 bases left between them. The CDR3 runs 13 residues. CDR3 DNA (partial): TGTGCCAGCAGCTATGAAAGGGGTAATGAG. Encoded protein: CASSYERGNE. The complete CDR3 reads CASSYERGNEQFF.

Concerning this clone: The missing CDR3 end, 3 residues past where the read stops, is filled in from the germline J gene. V and J are TRBV7-3 and TRBJ2-3, with 7 bases fitting TRBD2. V was pared by 4 bases and J by 0 bases, with 4 bases of the junction left unmatched. Looked up from germline, CDR1 is SGHTA and CDR2 is FQGTGA. This CDR3 has 15 residues. The CDR3 DNA, read in part, is TGTGCCAGCAGCTCGACTAGCCTTAGCACAGATACG. This codes for CASSSTSLSTDT. The whole CDR3 is CASSSTSLSTDTQYF.

In regard to this clone: The read is 3 residues too short to cover the CDR3 end, so that end is filled in from the germline J gene. This sequence joins TRBV20-1 and TRBJ2-1; 10 bases match TRBD2. Germline loops: CDR1 DFQATT, CDR2 SNEGSKA (reference sequence). The CDR3 has 16 residues. Unmatched junction bases numbered 15, after V lost 6 bases and J lost 7 bases. The part of the CDR3 DNA that was read is TGCAGTGCCATACCTAGCGGGAGACTTTCGGGGAATGAG. Translation gives CSAIPSGRLSGNE. The whole CDR3 protein is CSAIPSGRLSGNEQFF.

A word on this clone: Sequencing ends 3 residues short of the CDR3 end; the germline J gene provides the rest. The chain links TRBV19 to TRBJ2-7; D unclear. V lost 0 bases, J lost 2 bases, and 11 bases lay in between. CDR1 is LNHDA and CDR2 is SQIVND in the germline V gene (reference sequence). This CDR3 has 15 residues. The CDR3 is CASSIDLSATYEQYF. CDR3 DNA (partial): TGTGCCAGTAGTATAGATCTATCAGCGACCTACGAG.

CDR3 in amino acids: CASSIGPGMVYNEQFF. Partial CDR3 DNA: TGTGCCAGTAGTATAGGTCCGGGTATGGTGTACAATGAG. V is TRBV19 and J is TRBJ2-1; D remains unclear. The DNA ends 3 residues before the CDR3 does, and the rest of the CDR3 is filled in from the germline J gene. The CDR3 is 16 residues long. Germline V gives CDR1 LNHDA, CDR2 SQIVND (reference sequence). V was clipped by 1 base and J by 4 bases, with 14 bases between them.

Worth noting for this clone: Coverage ceases 3 residues before the CDR3 finishes, and the germline J gene fills in the end. The gene calls are TRBV19 and TRBJ2-2; 7 positions agree with TRBD1. The length of the CDR3 is 13 residues. Germline V lookup: CDR1 LNHDA, CDR2 SQIVND (reference sequence). CDR3 bases read: TGTGCCAGTGGGGGACAGTACAATGAAAAG. Protein: CASGGQYNEK. The full-length CDR3 reads as CASGGQYNEKLFF.

This clone is classed as medium-sized by frequency. The read terminates 3 residues ahead of where the CDR3 ends, so the germline J gene completes it. This chain uses TRBV19 with TRBJ2-1; TRBD2 might be the D (5 bases). Deletions cut 7 bases from V and 0 bases from J, with 13 bases between. The CDR3 is made up of 15 amino acids. Germline CDR1 reads LNHDA; CDR2 reads SQIVND (reference sequence). The CDR3 loop reads CASKYGVASYNEQFF. Partial CDR3 DNA: TGTGCCAGTAAGTACGGGGTAGCCTCCTACAATGAG.

For this clone: The read gets to within 3 residues of the CDR3 end, and the germline J gene fills in the rest. J is TRBJ2-2 and V is TRBV10-3, with D hard to call. The CDR3 sequence is 13 residues long. V was shortened by 0 bases and J by 5 bases, with 4 bases between the two germline ends. Germline V gene sequence: CDR1 ENHRY, CDR2 SYGVKD. CDR3 DNA, as far as it was read: TGTGCCATCAGTGAGTCAGGTACCGGGGAG. Protein: CAISESGTGE. The whole CDR3 is CAISESGTGELFF.

Incomplete CDR3 DNA: TGTGCCAGCAGCTTAATAACGGTTAGGGACGAG. It codes for CASSLITVRDE. The complete CDR3 sequence is CASSLITVRDEQYF. V and J are TRBV5-5 and TRBJ2-7; D unresolved. The read comes to an end 3 residues before the CDR3 does, leaving the germline J gene to fill in the end. The V and J ends lost 2 bases and 5 bases respectively, with 14 bases between them. Germline loops: CDR1 SGHKS, CDR2 YYEKEE (reference sequence). This CDR3 contains 14 residues. The full variable domain, its missing parts supplied by reference TRBV5-5 and TRBJ2-7, is DAGVTQSPTHLIKTRGQQVTLRCSPISGHKSVSWYQQVLGQGPQFIFQYYEKEERGRGNFPDRFSARQFPNYSSELNVNALLLGDSALYLCASSLITVRDEQYFGPGTRLTVT.

Concerning this clone itself: The read stops 3 residues short of the end of the CDR3; the missing end is completed from the germline J gene. This sequence joins TRBV5-1 and TRBJ2-3; TRBD2 aligns across 7 bases. CDR3 length: 17 amino acids. V lost 4 bases and J lost 0; bases outside the gene matches: 11. The germline gives CDR1 SGHRS, CDR2 YFSETQ. CDR3 region: CASSPGLHPQSTDTQYF. The sequenced CDR3 bases are TGCGCCAGCAGCCCGGGACTACACCCTCAAAGCACAGATACG.

As for this clone: The CDR3 end is not reached by the read, which stops 3 residues before it; the germline J gene fills it in. V is TRBV4-1 and J is TRBJ2-3, with TRBD2 matching 11 bases. CDR3 length: 16 amino acids. V shed 5 bases and J 0 bases; nucleotides not matched to a gene: 4. Germline V lookup: CDR1 MGHRA, CDR2 YSYEKL. The CDR3 is CASSAGLAASTDTQYF. The sequenced part of the CDR3 DNA is TGCGCCAGCAGCGCGGGACTAGCGGCTAGCACAGATACG.

A note on this clone: Sequencing ends 3 residues short of the CDR3 end; the germline J gene provides the rest. This chain links TRBV28 with TRBJ1-2; 9 bases match TRBD1. Germline values: CDR1 MDHEN, CDR2 SYDVKM. The junction had 11 bases not matched to a gene; V was cut back by 2 bases and J by 7 bases. The length of the CDR3 is 16 residues. CDR3 in amino acids: CASSLGTGIDLFGYTF. The sequenced part of the CDR3 DNA is TGTGCCAGCAGTTTAGGGACAGGGATTGACTTGTTTGGC.

Concerning this clone itself: The read ends 3 residues early relative to the CDR3; the germline J gene fills the gap. The chain couples TRBV30 to TRBJ2-2, with 9 bases aligning to TRBD1. In germline, CDR1 is GTSNPN, CDR2 SVGIG (reference sequence). The CDR3 sequence is 13 residues long. The CDR3 reads CASQGQGASPLFF. The part of the CDR3 DNA that was read is TGTGCCTCACAGGGACAGGGTGCTTCACCG.

To note about this clone: Read data end 3 residues before the CDR3 end; the end is taken from the germline J gene. This chain connects TRBV5-6 to TRBJ2-7; possible D gene TRBD2, 5 bases. The CDR3 covers 14 residues. V was cut by 0 bases and J by 4 bases, with 11 bases left in between. The germline CDR1 and CDR2 sequences are SGHDT and YYEEEE. The DNA read from the CDR3 is TGTGCCAGCAGCTTGGCTACGGGGAAATACGAG. Translation: CASSLATGKYE. The whole CDR3 region reads CASSLATGKYEQYF.

For this clone: The read terminates 3 residues before the CDR3 end, so the remaining end is supplied by the germline J gene. This sequence joins TRBV20-1 and TRBJ2-7; 7 bases map to TRBD2. Germline V gene sequence: CDR1 DFQATT, CDR2 SNEGSKA (reference sequence). Germline trimming cut 0 bases from V and 6 bases from J; bases unmatched to any gene: 11. This CDR3 contains 15 residues. The part of the CDR3 DNA that was read is TGCAGTGCTAGAGATCTGGCTAGCGGAGGGGCCGAG. Translating it yields CSARDLASGGAE. The full CDR3 protein reads CSARDLASGGAEQYF.

Concerning this clone itself: The DNA ends 3 residues before the CDR3 does, and the rest of the CDR3 is filled in from the germline J gene. The chain carries TRBV19 and TRBJ2-3; D might be TRBD2 (5 bases). Per germline, CDR1 LNHDA and CDR2 SQIVND (reference sequence). The CDR3 loop spans 16 amino acids. The part of the CDR3 DNA that was read is TGTGCCAGTAGTATCTCTAAGGGCGGGTATAAAGAGACG. This translates into CASSISKGGYKET. The whole CDR3 reads CASSISKGGYKETQYF.

On this clone: The CDR3 end lies 3 residues beyond the end of the read and is filled in from the germline J gene. The chain joins TRBV5-4 to TRBJ2-7; 7 nucleotides agree with TRBD1. This CDR3 has 15 amino acids. The germline V gene has CDR1 SGHNT and CDR2 YYREEE (reference sequence). J gave up 2 bases and V 2 bases, and 7 bases lay outside the gene matches. The covered CDR3 bases are TGTGCCAGCAGCTTACAGGGGTTGGTTGCCTACGAG. This codes for CASSLQGLVAYE. The full CDR3 protein reads CASSLQGLVAYEQYF.

Concerning this clone: With the read ending 3 residues before the CDR3 end, the germline J gene is used to fill in that end. The chain carries TRBV28 and TRBJ2-1; no definite D call. This CDR3 comprises 12 residues. The germline V gene encodes CDR1 MDHEN and CDR2 SYDVKM. V lost 6 bases, J lost 8 bases, and 11 bases lay in between. The CDR3 spells CASRRIADEQFF. The sequenced CDR3 bases are TGTGCCAGCAGGAGAATAGCAGATGAG. The full variable domain, its missing parts supplied by reference TRBV28 and TRBJ2-1, is DVKVTQSSRYLVKRTGEKVFLECVQDMDHENMFWYRQDPGLGLRLIYFSYDVKMKEKGDIPEGYSVSREKKERFSLILESASTNQTSMYLCASRRIADEQFFGPGTRLTVL.

Concerning this clone: The observed sequence ends 3 residues before the CDR3 terminus, with the missing tail filled in from the germline J gene. This chain links TRBV5-6 with TRBJ2-1, with TRBD1 matching 8 bases. The CDR3 runs to 13 residues. CDR1 and CDR2 from the germline V gene are SGHDT and YYEEEE. V was clipped by 4 bases and J by 8 bases; unmatched bases: 5. The CDR3 sequence is CASSLQGAYEQFF. CDR3 bases read: TGTGCCAGCAGCCTCCAGGGGGCTTATGAG.

Of note for this clone: Read data end 3 residues before the CDR3 end; the end is taken from the germline J gene. The chain employs TRBV4-2 and TRBJ1-4, with 7 bases aligning to TRBD1. This CDR3 contains 16 residues. CDR1 and CDR2 (germline): LGHNA, YNFKEQ. The V gene end was trimmed by 1 base and the J gene end by 3 bases; junction bases not matched to a gene: 5. The CDR3 here is CASSQVAGQSNEKLFF. The sequenced CDR3 bases are TGTGCCAGCAGCCAAGTTGCGGGACAGTCTAATGAAAAA.

A word on this clone: The CDR3 is cut off 3 residues early in the read; its end comes from the germline J gene. This rearrangement joins TRBV7-3 to TRBJ1-1; D not resolved. Germline V gives CDR1 SGHTA, CDR2 FQGTGA. The length of the CDR3 is 11 residues. The CDR3 here is CASSLGGEAFF. The CDR3 bases that were read are TGTGCCAGCAGCTTAGGTGGCGAA.

As regards this clone: With the read ending 3 residues before the CDR3 end, the germline J gene is used to fill in that end. The chain employs TRBV14 and TRBJ1-2; 8 nucleotides align to TRBD1. The J segment lost 4 bases and the V segment lost 1 base, leaving 11 bases of the junction unmatched. Germline CDR1 is SGHDN and CDR2 is FVKESK. The CDR3 has 17 residues. CDR3 sequence: CASSQAQGARPLYGYTF. CDR3 bases read: TGTGCCAGCAGCCAAGCTCAGGGGGCGCGCCCCCTCTATGGC.